Each of the 19 T cell receptor beta chains below was sequenced from the same sample in a study of blood T cell repertoires in COVID-19. Profiled with immunoSEQ multiplex PCR; TCRdb holds only in-frame clones, not every one. The sample carries roughly 300,000 clones, about 83% recorded once. Source material: peripheral blood. The receptors here all came from a woman between 50 and 59 years old who had recovered from COVID-19.

This clone turned up a few times. This chain connects TRBV6-5 to TRBJ2-7; D possibly corresponds to TRBD2 (6 bases). Trimming pared 7 bases from V and 1 base from J, leaving 11 bases between. The CDR3 is made up of 13 amino acids. CDR1 and CDR2 (germline): MNHEY, SVGAGI. CDR3 region: CASKNRGSYEQYF. The CDR3 coding sequence is TGTGCCAGCAAAAACCGGGGGTCCTACGAGCAGTACTTC.

This clone occurred a few times. The V call is TRBV4-1, the J call TRBJ2-7; D perhaps matches TRBD1 (6 bases). The CDR3 length is 17 residues. The germline V gene has CDR1 MGHRA and CDR2 YSYEKL. Deletions cut 2 bases from V and 4 bases from J, with 21 bases between. Here the CDR3 reads CASSQLTGHLTEYEQYF. In DNA, the CDR3 is TGCGCCAGCAGCCAACTTACGGGACACCTGACCGAGTACGAGCAGTACTTC.

The chain joins TRBV6-5 to TRBJ1-5, with 8 bases identical to TRBD1. With V trimmed by 5 bases and J by 6 bases, 3 bases remained unmatched. The CDR3 totals 13 residues. Germline V gene data show CDR1 as MNHEY and CDR2 as SVGAGI. Here the CDR3 DNA reads TGTGCCAGCAGTCTGGACAGGGTTCAGCCCCAGCATTTT. Translating it yields CASSLDRVQPQHF.

The CDR3 DNA reads as TGTGCCAGCAGCTTTTCCTCACCGGGTCCCAAAGTCGCGCCCTACACCTTC. Its translation is CASSFSSPGPKVAPYTF. The V and J genes are TRBV7-3 and TRBJ1-2, with unresolved D. Germline V gene lookup returns CDR1 SGHTA and CDR2 FQGTGA. V shed 3 bases and J shed 10 bases, with 27 bases lying between them. The CDR3 runs to 17 residues.

V is TRBV18 and J is TRBJ2-7; TRBD2 aligns across 7 bases. Germline V gives CDR1 KGHSH, CDR2 LQKENI. There are 13 residues in the CDR3. V was pared by 6 bases and J by 2 bases, with 4 bases of the junction left unmatched. The CDR3 here is CASSPAGAYEQYF. For the CDR3, the DNA is TGTGCCAGCTCCCCGGCGGGGGCCTACGAGCAGTACTTC.

A single count supports this clone. The V call is TRBV7-9, the J call TRBJ2-7, with 8 bases fitting TRBD2. Germline trimming cut 1 base from V and 2 bases from J; bases unmatched to any gene: 4. CDR3 length: 15 amino acids. Germline V gives CDR1 SEHNR, CDR2 FQNEAQ (reference sequence). The DNA of the CDR3 is TGTGCCAGCAGCTTAGATCGGGAGGGCCCCTACGAGCAGTACTTC. Translated: CASSLDREGPYEQYF.

The chain couples TRBV18 to TRBJ1-4, with 7 bases matching TRBD1. The length of the CDR3 is 16 residues. Trimming cost V 0 bases and J 8 bases; bases outside gene matches: 9. Germline lookup yields CDR1 KGHSH and CDR2 LQKENI. This chain's CDR3 is CASSPPPWQGEEKLFF. The CDR3, as DNA: TGTGCCAGCTCACCACCTCCTTGGCAGGGGGAGGAAAAACTGTTTTTT.

The V and J genes are TRBV11-2 and TRBJ1-6; TRBD1 might be the D (5 bases). Trimming removed 1 base from V and 9 bases from J, with 13 bases in between. This CDR3 has 15 amino acids. Germline CDR1 is SGHAT and CDR2 is FQNNGV. The CDR3 DNA reads TGTGCCAGCAGCTTAGCTGGGCAGGGTAGTTCACCCCTCCACTTT. Its translation: CASSLAGQGSSPLHF.

The rearrangement links TRBV18 to TRBJ2-7; 7 nucleotides line up with TRBD1. Germline V CDR1 and CDR2: KGHSH, LQKENI. V was pared by 6 bases and J by 1 base, with 9 bases of the junction left unmatched. There are 15 residues in the CDR3. The CDR3 region has the DNA TGTGCCAGCTCCACCCGAGGGACAGTTTCCTACGAGCAGTACTTC. This gives the protein CASSTRGTVSYEQYF.

The CDR3 sequence: CASSQDRNQPQHF. Written as DNA, the CDR3 is TGTGCCAGCAGCCAAGATCGGAATCAGCCCCAGCATTTT. The chain is built from TRBV4-2 and TRBJ1-5; D is ambiguous. Germline lookup yields CDR1 LGHNA and CDR2 YNFKEQ. The CDR3 spans 13 residues. V lost 0 bases and J 4 bases, leaving 4 bases between the germline ends.

V and J are TRBV18 and TRBJ2-1; TRBD2 is a possible D gene (5 bases). Per the germline V gene, CDR1 is KGHSH and CDR2 is LQKENI. The V end was cut by 4 bases, the J end by 10 bases, with 11 bases between. The CDR3 sequence is 12 residues long. The CDR3 loop reads CASSQTSGEQFF. The CDR3, as DNA: TGTGCCAGCTCACAGACTTCGGGGGAGCAGTTCTTC.

The chain has TRBV7-2 and TRBJ1-1; possibly TRBD1 for D (5 bases). There are 15 residues in the CDR3. Per germline, CDR1 SGHTA and CDR2 FQGNSA. Between the trimmed V and J ends, which lost 7 bases and 1 base, there was a span of 16 bases. CDR3 protein: CASNVATTANTEAFF. CDR3 in DNA: TGTGCCAGCAACGTAGCGACGACAGCGAACACTGAAGCTTTCTTT.

The chain is built from TRBV20-1 and TRBJ2-1, with D possibly matching TRBD2 (5 bases). Trimming left V 3 bases short and J 1 base short, with 10 bases between. CDR3 length equals 14 residues. In germline, CDR1 is DFQATT, CDR2 SNEGSKA (reference sequence). CDR3 nucleotides: TGCAGTGCTAGTATGAGGGCGTCCTACAATGAGCAGTTCTTC. Translated, it gives CSASMRASYNEQFF.

V usage is TRBV7-2 and J usage is TRBJ2-7, with D perhaps TRBD2 (5 bases). This CDR3 region has 17 residues. Germline CDR1 is SGHTA and CDR2 is FQGNSA. Trimming removed 2 bases at V and 4 bases at J, with 21 bases between. CDR3 sequence: CASSLSGGGSKRYEQYF. In DNA form, the CDR3 reads TGTGCCAGCAGCTTAAGTGGTGGCGGGTCGAAAAGGTACGAGCAGTACTTC.

This chain links TRBV28 with TRBJ2-3, with TRBD2 identical over 8 bases. The germline CDR1 and CDR2 sequences are MDHEN and SYDVKM. The CDR3 totals 15 residues. Trimming at V came to 3 bases and at J to 1 base, leaving 3 bases not matched to a gene. The CDR3 protein is CASSLPGGGTDTQYF. CDR3 in DNA: TGTGCCAGCAGTTTGCCGGGAGGGGGCACAGATACGCAGTATTTT.

The V and J genes are TRBV6-5 and TRBJ1-4; TRBD1 is a possible D gene (6 bases). The CDR3 totals 15 residues. Germline-derived CDR1 and CDR2 are MNHEY and SVGAGI. Trimming shortened V by 6 bases and J by 8 bases, and 19 bases separated the two germline ends. The CDR3 spells CASRDTGKVGEKLFF. The DNA for the CDR3 is TGTGCCAGCAGAGACACAGGGAAAGTTGGGGAAAAACTGTTTTTT.

This chain links TRBV18 with TRBJ2-7, with D tentatively TRBD1 (6 bases). In germline, CDR1 is KGHSH, CDR2 LQKENI. V gave up 2 bases and J gave up 1 base, with 12 bases separating them. CDR3 length: 15 residues. This CDR3 is CASSPKTGISYEQYF. In DNA, the CDR3 is TGTGCCAGCTCACCAAAAACAGGGATATCCTACGAGCAGTACTTC.

The chain employs TRBV28 and TRBJ2-7, with 12 nucleotides matching TRBD2. V shed 4 bases, J shed 7 bases, and the junction held 11 bases outside the gene matches. The CDR3 is made up of 16 amino acids. CDR1 and CDR2 (germline): MDHEN, SYDVKM. The CDR3 here is CASSSAPSGGAGEQYF. The DNA for the CDR3 is TGTGCCAGCAGTTCCGCTCCTAGCGGGGGGGCCGGAGAGCAGTACTTC.

J is TRBJ1-6 and V is TRBV2; perhaps TRBD1 as D (6 bases). The CDR3 runs 17 residues. Looked up from germline, CDR1 is SNHLY and CDR2 is FYNNEI. Trimming took off 10 bases at V and 10 bases at J, with 29 bases between the two ends. Here the CDR3 DNA reads TGTGCCATCATAAGGGAACAGGGAGCCTCTATCAGCTCACCCCTCCACTTT. Translation gives CAIIREQGASISSPLHF.